This T cell receptor (beta chain) originates from a study of blood T cell repertoires in COVID-19. Authors' data handling: Estimates of nucleated cell counts were drawn from the amplification of reference gene primers. Clones were read by immunoSEQ multiplex PCR, and TCRdb kept only the in-frame ones, dropping some. The DNA was the basis for D and trimming; V, J and clone size are from that table. The table records about 240,000 clones, 86% of them present only once. Trimming left V 2 bases short and J 4 bases short, with 14 bases between. The CDR3 spans 16 residues. CDR1 is ENHRY and CDR2 is SYGVKD in the germline V gene.

The TCR sequence derives from a middle-aged woman with acute COVID-19. This chain connects TRBV10-3 to TRBJ2-2; no clear D. Material: PBMCs or T cells enriched from blood (not recorded which). In DNA, the CDR3 is TGTGCCATCAGTGAGGCCGCGGCCCCCGGCACCGGGGAGCTGTTTTTT. The encoded protein is CAISEAAAPGTGELFF.